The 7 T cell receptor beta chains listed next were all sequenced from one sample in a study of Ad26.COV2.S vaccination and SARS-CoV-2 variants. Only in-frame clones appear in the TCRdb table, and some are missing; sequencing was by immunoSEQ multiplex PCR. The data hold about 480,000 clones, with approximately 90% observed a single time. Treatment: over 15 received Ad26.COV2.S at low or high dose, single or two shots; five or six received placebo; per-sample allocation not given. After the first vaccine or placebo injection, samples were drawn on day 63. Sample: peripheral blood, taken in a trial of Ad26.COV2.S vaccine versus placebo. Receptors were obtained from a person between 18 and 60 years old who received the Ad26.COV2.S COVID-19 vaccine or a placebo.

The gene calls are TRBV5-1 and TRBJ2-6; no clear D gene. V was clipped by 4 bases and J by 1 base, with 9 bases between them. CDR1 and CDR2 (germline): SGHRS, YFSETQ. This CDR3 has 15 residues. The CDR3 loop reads CASSPTLSGANVLTF. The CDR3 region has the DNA TGCGCCAGCAGCCCTACCCTGTCTGGGGCCAACGTCCTGACTTTC.

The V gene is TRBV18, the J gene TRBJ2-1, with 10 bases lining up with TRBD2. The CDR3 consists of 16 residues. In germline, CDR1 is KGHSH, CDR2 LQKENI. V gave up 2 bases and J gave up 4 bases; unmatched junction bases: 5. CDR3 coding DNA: TGTGCCAGCTCACCAAGAGGACTAGCGGATTACAATGAGCAGTTCTTC. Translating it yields CASSPRGLADYNEQFF.

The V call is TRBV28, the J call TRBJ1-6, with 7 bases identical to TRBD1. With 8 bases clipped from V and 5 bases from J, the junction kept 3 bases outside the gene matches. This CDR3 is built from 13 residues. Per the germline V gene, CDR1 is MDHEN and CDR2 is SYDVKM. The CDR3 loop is CASRGQNNSPLHF. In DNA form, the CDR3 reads TGTGCCAGCCGGGGACAGAATAATTCACCCCTCCACTTT.

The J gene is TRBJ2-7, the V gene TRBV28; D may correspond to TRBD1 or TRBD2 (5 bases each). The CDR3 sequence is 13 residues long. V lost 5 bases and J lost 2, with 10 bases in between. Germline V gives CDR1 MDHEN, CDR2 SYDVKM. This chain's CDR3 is CASSRDLAYEQYF. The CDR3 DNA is TGTGCCAGCAGTCGGGACCTAGCCTACGAGCAGTACTTC.

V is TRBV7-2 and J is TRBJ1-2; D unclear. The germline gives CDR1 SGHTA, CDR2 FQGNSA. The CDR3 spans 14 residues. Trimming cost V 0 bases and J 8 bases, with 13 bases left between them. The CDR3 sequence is CASSLARGLRGYTF. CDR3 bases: TGTGCCAGCAGCTTAGCGCGGGGATTGAGAGGCTACACCTTC.

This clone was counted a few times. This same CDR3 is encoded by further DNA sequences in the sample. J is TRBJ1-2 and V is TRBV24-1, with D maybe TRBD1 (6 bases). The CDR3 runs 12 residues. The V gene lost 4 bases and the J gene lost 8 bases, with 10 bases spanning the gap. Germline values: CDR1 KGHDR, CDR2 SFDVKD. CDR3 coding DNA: TGTGCCACCAGTGAACAGGGATACGGCTACACCTTC. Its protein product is CATSEQGYGYTF.

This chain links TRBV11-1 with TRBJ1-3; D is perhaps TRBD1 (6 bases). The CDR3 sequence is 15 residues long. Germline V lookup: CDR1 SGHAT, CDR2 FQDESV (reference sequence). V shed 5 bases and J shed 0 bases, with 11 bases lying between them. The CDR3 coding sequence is TGTGCCAGCAGCCCGCGGACAGTCTCTGGAAACACCATATATTTT. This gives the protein CASSPRTVSGNTIYF.